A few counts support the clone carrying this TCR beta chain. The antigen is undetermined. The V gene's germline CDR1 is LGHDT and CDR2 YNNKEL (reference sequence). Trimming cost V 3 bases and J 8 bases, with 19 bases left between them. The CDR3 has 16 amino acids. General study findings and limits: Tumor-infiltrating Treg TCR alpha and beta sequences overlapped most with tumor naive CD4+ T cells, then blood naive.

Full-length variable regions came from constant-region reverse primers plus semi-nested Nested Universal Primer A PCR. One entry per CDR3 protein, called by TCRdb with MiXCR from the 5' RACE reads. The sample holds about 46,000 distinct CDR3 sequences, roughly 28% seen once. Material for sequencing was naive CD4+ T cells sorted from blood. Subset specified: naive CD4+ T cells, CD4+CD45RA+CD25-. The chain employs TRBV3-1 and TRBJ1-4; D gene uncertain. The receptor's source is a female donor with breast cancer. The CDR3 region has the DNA TGTGCCAGCAGCCAGGGAACAGCAGCCTCAAGGGAAAAACTGTTTTTT. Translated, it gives CASSQGTAASREKLFF.